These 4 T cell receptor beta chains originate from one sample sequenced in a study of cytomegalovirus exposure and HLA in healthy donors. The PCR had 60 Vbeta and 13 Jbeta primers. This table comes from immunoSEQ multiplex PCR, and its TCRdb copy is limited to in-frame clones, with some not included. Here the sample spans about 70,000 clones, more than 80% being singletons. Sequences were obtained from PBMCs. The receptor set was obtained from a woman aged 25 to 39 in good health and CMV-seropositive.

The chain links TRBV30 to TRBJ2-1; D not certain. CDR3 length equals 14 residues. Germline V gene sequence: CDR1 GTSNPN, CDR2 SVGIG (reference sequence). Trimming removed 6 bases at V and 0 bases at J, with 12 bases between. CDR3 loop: CACRTSSSYNEQFF. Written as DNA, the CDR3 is TGTGCCTGTCGTACTTCAAGCTCCTACAATGAGCAGTTCTTC.

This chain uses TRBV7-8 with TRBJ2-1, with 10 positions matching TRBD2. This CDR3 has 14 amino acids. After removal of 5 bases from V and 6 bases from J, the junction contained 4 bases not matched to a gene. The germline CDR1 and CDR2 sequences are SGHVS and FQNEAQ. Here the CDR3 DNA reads TGTGCCAGCAGCCCTACTAGCGGGACCAATGAGCAGTTCTTC. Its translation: CASSPTSGTNEQFF.

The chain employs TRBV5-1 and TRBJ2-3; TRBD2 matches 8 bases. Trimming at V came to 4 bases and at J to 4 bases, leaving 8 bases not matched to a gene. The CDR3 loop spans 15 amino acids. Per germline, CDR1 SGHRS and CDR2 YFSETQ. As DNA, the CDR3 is TGCGCCAGCAGCCACCCGACTAGCGTCGCAGATACGCAGTATTTT. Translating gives CASSHPTSVADTQYF.

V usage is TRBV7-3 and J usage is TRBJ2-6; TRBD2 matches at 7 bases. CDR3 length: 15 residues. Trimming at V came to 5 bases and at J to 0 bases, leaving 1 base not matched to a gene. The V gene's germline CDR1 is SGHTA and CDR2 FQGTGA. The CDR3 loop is CASSGGSSGANVLTF. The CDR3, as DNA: TGTGCCAGCAGCGGCGGGAGCTCTGGGGCCAACGTCCTGACTTTC. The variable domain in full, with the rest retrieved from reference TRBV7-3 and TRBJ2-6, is GAGVSQTPSNKVTEKGKYVELRCDPISGHTALYWYRQSLGQGPEFLIYFQGTGAADDSGLPNDRFFAVRPEGSVSTLKIQRTERGDSAVYLCASSGGSSGANVLTFGAGSRLTVL.